This entry describes one TCR beta chain. The CDR3 length is 11 residues. Per germline, CDR1 DFQATT and CDR2 SNEGSKA (reference sequence). V was shortened by 6 bases and J by 4 bases, with 10 bases between the two germline ends. This record comes from a study of cytomegalovirus exposure and HLA in healthy donors. About the study: The approximately 100 million unique TCR beta sequences, from 150 million to 200 million T cells, were found by an earlier analysis.

A multiplex PCR was run with 60 Vbeta primers and 13 Jbeta primers. Produced via immunoSEQ multiplex PCR; TCRdb's table is partial and in-frame only. The sample yields 200,000 to 300,000 clones, approximately 84% seen once. This receptor was identified in a woman between 40 and 55 years old in good health and CMV-seropositive. Specimen: PBMCs. This chain connects TRBV20-1 to TRBJ2-7; tentatively, D is TRBD2 (6 bases). The chain's CDR3 is CSALGSYEQYF. CDR3 nucleotide sequence: TGCAGTGCACTCGGGAGTTACGAGCAGTACTTC.